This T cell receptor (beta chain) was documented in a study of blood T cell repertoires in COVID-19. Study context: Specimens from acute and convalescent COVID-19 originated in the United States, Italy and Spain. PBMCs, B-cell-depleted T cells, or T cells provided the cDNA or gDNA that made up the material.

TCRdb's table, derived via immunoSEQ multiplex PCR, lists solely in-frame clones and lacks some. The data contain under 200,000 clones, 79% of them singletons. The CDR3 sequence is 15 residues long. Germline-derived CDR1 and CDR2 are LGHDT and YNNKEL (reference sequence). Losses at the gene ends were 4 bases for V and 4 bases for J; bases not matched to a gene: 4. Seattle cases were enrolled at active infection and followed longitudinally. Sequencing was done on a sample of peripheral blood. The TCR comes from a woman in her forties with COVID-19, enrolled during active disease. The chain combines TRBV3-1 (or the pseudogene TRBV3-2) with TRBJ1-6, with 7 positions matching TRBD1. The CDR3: CASSRRDRYNSPLHF. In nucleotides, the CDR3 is TGTGCCAGCAGCCGCCGGGACAGATATAATTCACCCCTCCACTTT.